This TCR beta chain was sequenced for a study of blood T cell repertoires in COVID-19. Whole-study context: T cells, B-cell-depleted T cells, or PBMCs supplied cDNA or gDNA.

CDR3 length: 15 residues. The V gene lost 3 bases and the J gene lost 3 bases, with 12 bases spanning the gap. Germline V lookup: CDR1 LNHDA, CDR2 SQIVND (reference sequence). Produced via immunoSEQ multiplex PCR; TCRdb's table is partial and in-frame only. The data show 140,000 to 150,000 clones, about 87% seen once. This TCR came from a human donor with COVID-19, enrolled during active disease. The donor label of this sample is uncertain. The chain employs TRBV19 and TRBJ1-5; no clear D gene. Sequencing input: peripheral blood. The CDR3, as DNA: TGTGCCAGTAGTATTATGAGGGAGACCAATCAGCCCCAGCATTTT. It encodes CASSIMRETNQPQHF.